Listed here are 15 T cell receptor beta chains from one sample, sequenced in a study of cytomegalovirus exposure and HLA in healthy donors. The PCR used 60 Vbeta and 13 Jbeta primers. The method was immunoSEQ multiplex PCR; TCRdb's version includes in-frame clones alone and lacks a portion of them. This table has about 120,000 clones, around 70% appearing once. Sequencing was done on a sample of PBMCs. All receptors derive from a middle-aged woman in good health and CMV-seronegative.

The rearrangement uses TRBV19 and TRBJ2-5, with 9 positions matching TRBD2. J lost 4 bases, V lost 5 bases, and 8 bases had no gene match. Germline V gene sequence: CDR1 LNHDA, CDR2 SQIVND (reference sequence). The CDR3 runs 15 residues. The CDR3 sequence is CASSPWTSERETQYF. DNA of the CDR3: TGTGCCAGTAGTCCCTGGACTAGCGAGAGAGAGACCCAGTACTTC.

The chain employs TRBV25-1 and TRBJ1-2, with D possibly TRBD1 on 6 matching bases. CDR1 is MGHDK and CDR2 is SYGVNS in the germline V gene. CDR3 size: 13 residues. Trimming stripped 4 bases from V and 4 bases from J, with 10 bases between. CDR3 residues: CASSGQAVYGYTF. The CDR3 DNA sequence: TGTGCCAGCAGTGGACAGGCGGTCTATGGCTACACCTTC.

CDR3 DNA: TGTGCCAGGGACAGTCCTAACTATGGCTACACCTTC. As protein: CARDSPNYGYTF. This chain links TRBV2 with TRBJ1-2; perhaps TRBD1 as D (6 bases). Germline V lookup: CDR1 SNHLY, CDR2 FYNNEI. CDR3 length: 12 amino acids. V lost 9 bases to trimming and J lost 0 bases, with 8 bases between them.

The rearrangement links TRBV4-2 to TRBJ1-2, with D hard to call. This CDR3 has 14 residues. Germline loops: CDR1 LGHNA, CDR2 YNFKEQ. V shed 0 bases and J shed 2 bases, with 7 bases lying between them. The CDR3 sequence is CASSQDSYNYGYTF. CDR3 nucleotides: TGTGCCAGCAGCCAAGACAGTTACAACTATGGCTACACCTTC.

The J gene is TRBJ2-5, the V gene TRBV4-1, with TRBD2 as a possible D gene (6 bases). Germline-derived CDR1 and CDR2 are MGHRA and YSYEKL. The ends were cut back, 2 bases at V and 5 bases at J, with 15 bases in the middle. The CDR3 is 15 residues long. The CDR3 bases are TGCGCCAGCAGCCAAAGGGACGGGAGAGGGGAGACCCAGTACTTC. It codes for CASSQRDGRGETQYF.

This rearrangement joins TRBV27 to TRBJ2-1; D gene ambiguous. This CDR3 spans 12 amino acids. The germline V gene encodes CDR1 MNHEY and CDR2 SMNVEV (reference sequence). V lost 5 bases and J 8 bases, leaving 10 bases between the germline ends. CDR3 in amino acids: CASSARSDEQFF. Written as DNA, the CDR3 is TGTGCCAGCAGTGCCCGGAGCGATGAGCAGTTCTTC.

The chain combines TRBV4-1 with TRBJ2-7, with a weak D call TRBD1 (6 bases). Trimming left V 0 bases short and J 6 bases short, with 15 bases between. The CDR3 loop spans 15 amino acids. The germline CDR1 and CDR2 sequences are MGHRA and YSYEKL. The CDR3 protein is CASSQDRGISGEQYF. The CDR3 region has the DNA TGCGCCAGCAGCCAAGATAGGGGGATCTCGGGCGAGCAGTACTTC.

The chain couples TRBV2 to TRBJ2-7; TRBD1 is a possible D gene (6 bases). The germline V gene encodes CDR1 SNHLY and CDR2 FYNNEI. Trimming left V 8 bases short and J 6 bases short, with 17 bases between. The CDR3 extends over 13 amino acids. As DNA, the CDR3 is TGTGCCAGCCGGACAGCCCGCTCTCCCGAGCAGTACTTC. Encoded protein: CASRTARSPEQYF. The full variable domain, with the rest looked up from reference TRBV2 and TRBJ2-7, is EPEVTQTPSHQVTQMGQEVILRCVPISNHLYFYWYRQILGQKVEFLVSFYNNEISEKSEIFDDQFSVERPDGSNFTLKIRSTKLEDSAMYFCASRTARSPEQYFGPGTRLTVT.

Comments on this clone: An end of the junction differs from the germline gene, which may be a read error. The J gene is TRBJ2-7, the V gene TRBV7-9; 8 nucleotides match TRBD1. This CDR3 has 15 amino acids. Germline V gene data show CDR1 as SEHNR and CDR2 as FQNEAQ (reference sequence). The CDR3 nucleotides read TGTGCCAGCAGCTTGGGGACAGGCGGCGTATACGGGCAGTACTTC. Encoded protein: CASSLGTGGVYGQYF.

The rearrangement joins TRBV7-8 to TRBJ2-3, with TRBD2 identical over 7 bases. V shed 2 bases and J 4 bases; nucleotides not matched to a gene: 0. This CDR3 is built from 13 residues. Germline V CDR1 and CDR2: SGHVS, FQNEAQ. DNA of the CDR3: TGTGCCAGCAGCTTACGGGAGGCAGATACGCAGTATTTT. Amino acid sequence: CASSLREADTQYF.

DNA for the CDR3: TGTGCCAGCAGCGTAGCGGGGGGAACGAACACCGGGGAGCTGTTTTTT. It codes for CASSVAGGTNTGELFF. The genes are TRBV9 and TRBJ2-2; 7 bases map to TRBD2. Germline CDR1 and CDR2: SGDLS and YYNGEE. J gave up 0 bases and V 0 bases, and 2 bases lay outside the gene matches. The CDR3 extends over 16 amino acids.

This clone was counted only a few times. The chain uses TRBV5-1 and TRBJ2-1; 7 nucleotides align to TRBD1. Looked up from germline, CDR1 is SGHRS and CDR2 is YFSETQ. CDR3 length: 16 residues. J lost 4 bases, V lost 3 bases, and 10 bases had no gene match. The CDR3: CASSSGTVYPYNEQFF. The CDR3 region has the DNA TGCGCCAGCAGCTCAGGGACAGTCTACCCTTACAATGAGCAGTTCTTC.

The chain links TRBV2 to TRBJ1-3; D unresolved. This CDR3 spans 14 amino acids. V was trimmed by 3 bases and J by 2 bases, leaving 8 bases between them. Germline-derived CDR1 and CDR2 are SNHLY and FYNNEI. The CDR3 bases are TGTGCCAGCAGTGAGTCCCAGACTGGAAACACCATATATTTT. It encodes CASSESQTGNTIYF.

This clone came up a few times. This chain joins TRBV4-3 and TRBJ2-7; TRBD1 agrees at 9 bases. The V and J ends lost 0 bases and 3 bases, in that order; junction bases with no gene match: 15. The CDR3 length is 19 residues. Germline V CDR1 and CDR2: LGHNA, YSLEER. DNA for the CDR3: TGCGCCAGCAGCCAAGATACAGGACAGGGGTGGGGTGGTGGCTACGAGCAGTACTTC. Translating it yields CASSQDTGQGWGGGYEQYF.

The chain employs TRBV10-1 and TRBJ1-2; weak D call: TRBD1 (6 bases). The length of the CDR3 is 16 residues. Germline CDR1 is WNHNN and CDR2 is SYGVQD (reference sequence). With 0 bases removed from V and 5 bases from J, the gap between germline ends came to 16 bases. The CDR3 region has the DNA TGCGCCAGCAGTGAGTCGCAGGGGCGCTCGGATTATGGCTACACCTTC. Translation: CASSESQGRSDYGYTF.